This T cell receptor beta chain was observed in a study of blood T cell repertoires in COVID-19. Participants were aged about 18 to 90 years from approximately 24 US areas. The CDR3 spans 13 residues. V shed 6 bases and J shed 1 base, with 9 bases lying between them. CDR1 MDHEN and CDR2 SYDVKM come from the germline V gene. Method: immunoSEQ multiplex PCR; TCRdb's copy keeps in-frame clones and lacks some. Seen here are under 500,000 clones, about 85% observed once, and the top ten hold under 2%. Sequenced: PBMCs or T cells enriched from blood (not recorded which). The TCR sequence derives from a young woman with acute COVID-19. The rearrangement links TRBV28 to TRBJ2-5, with D unclear. The chain's CDR3 is CASSNRIQETQYF. The CDR3 nucleotides are TGTGCCAGCAGCAACAGAATCCAAGAGACCCAGTACTTC.